This T cell receptor beta chain was captured in a study of monozygotic twins with inflammatory bowel disease. This CDR3 region has 17 residues. In germline, CDR1 is LGHNA, CDR2 YSLEER. A remark on this clonotype: The antigen is undetermined.

TCRdb derives one entry per CDR3 protein from the 5' RACE reads, leaving out DNA. The sample includes 120,000 to 150,000 distinct CDR3 sequences. Study findings and constraints: Sharing of clonotypes with others was lower in IBD patients than in healthy twins, and this was especially so with disease activity.

This TCR derives from a human donor with ulcerative colitis or Crohn's disease, or a healthy co-twin of an affected twin (not recorded which). The chain has TRBV4-3 and TRBJ2-5; TCRdb's D call, TRBD1, is unchecked because there is no DNA. Sequenced: blood. The CDR3 sequence: CASSPGMMGQEFGTQYF.